The next 7 T cell receptor beta chains were all read from a single sample in a study of T cells after yellow fever vaccination. One entry per CDR3 protein results from TCRdb running MiXCR on the 5' RACE reads. This table holds roughly 500,000 distinct CDR3 sequences, about 19% found once. The material sequenced was PBMCs, taken 15 days after the yellow fever booster vaccination. These receptors were collected from a man aged 25 to 40 who received the YFV17D yellow fever vaccine.

The genes are TRBV18 and TRBJ2-3; 7 nucleotides line up with TRBD1. The V gene end was trimmed by 2 bases and the J gene end by 2 bases; junction bases not matched to a gene: 1. The CDR3 loop spans 14 amino acids. CDR1 and CDR2 (germline): KGHSH, LQKENI. CDR3 bases: TGTGCCAGCTCACCAGACAGGGACACAGATACGCAGTATTTT. Translating it yields CASSPDRDTDTQYF.

This clonotype was counted a few times. The J gene is TRBJ2-3, the V gene TRBV28, with D possibly TRBD1 on 5 matching bases. Germline V gene lookup returns CDR1 MDHEN and CDR2 SYDVKM. V dropped 10 bases and J dropped 1 base, with 15 bases sitting between them. This CDR3 spans 14 amino acids. The CDR3 loop reads CAILGATRTDTQYF. In nucleotides, the CDR3 is TGTGCCATCCTTGGGGCGACTCGCACAGATACGCAGTATTTT.

This clonotype was detected a few times. The chain couples TRBV25-1 to TRBJ1-1, with no clear D. Germline V lookup: CDR1 MGHDK, CDR2 SYGVNS. This CDR3 is built from 13 residues. V was cut by 6 bases and J by 3 bases, with 11 bases left in between. CDR3 DNA: TGTGCCAGCAGGGAGCGGGAGTACACTGAAGCTTTCTTT. Translated: CASREREYTEAFF.

The chain links TRBV29-1 to TRBJ2-2, with TRBD2 as a possible D gene (5 bases). CDR1 is SQVTM and CDR2 is ANQGSEA in the germline V gene. V gave up 3 bases and J gave up 2 bases, with 13 bases separating them. The CDR3 has 15 amino acids. Here the CDR3 reads CSVESGSLNTGELFF. DNA of the CDR3: TGCAGCGTTGAGAGCGGATCGTTAAACACCGGGGAGCTGTTTTTT.

This chain joins TRBV20-1 and TRBJ2-7, with TRBD1 matching over 8 bases. CDR1 DFQATT and CDR2 SNEGSKA come from the germline V gene (reference sequence). The CDR3 totals 14 residues. The ends lost 3 bases at V and 3 bases at J; junction bases unmatched: 7. In DNA, the CDR3 is TGCAGTGCTAGGGCCAGGGGGCCCGGCTACGAGCAGTACTTC. Translated: CSARARGPGYEQYF.

This clonotype was seen a handful of times. J is TRBJ2-5 and V is TRBV7-9; TRBD2 might be the D (5 bases). The germline V and J ends were trimmed by 8 bases and 4 bases, with 8 bases remaining between them. This CDR3 comprises 11 residues. In germline, CDR1 is SEHNR, CDR2 FQNEAQ (reference sequence). As DNA, the CDR3 is TGTGCCAGCCCCCGGGGAGAGACCCAGTACTTC. Translation gives CASPRGETQYF.

In this sample, this clonotype turned up a few times. The chain carries TRBV20-1 and TRBJ2-5, with no clear D. V gave up 2 bases and J gave up 0 bases, with 10 bases separating them. Germline lookup yields CDR1 DFQATT and CDR2 SNEGSKA (reference sequence). The CDR3 covers 14 residues. In DNA, the CDR3 is TGCAGTGCTAGACGCCTTTTGGACCAAGAGACCCAGTACTTC. This codes for CSARRLLDQETQYF.